The 19 T cell receptor beta chains below were found in one sample sequenced in a study of cytomegalovirus exposure and HLA in healthy donors. With 60 Vbeta and 13 Jbeta primers, the PCR was carried out. Clones were read by immunoSEQ multiplex PCR, and TCRdb kept only the in-frame ones, dropping some. The repertoire has approximately 150,000 clones, around 80% of them found once; the top ten carry less than 2%. Sequencing was carried out using PBMCs. These receptors were obtained from a man between 35 and 55 years old in good health and CMV-seronegative.

The rearrangement uses TRBV6-5 and TRBJ2-7, with 9 nucleotides matching TRBD1. V lost 2 bases, J lost 3 bases, and 8 bases stayed unmatched. The CDR3 contains 16 residues. The germline V gene encodes CDR1 MNHEY and CDR2 SVGAGI. CDR3: CASSYAPGQGDYEQYF. CDR3 DNA sequence: TGTGCCAGCAGTTACGCCCCGGGACAGGGTGACTACGAGCAGTACTTC.

The chain couples TRBV6-5 to TRBJ2-3; D uncertain. V shed 5 bases and J shed 8 bases, with 14 bases lying between them. The length of the CDR3 is 13 residues. Germline V gene data show CDR1 as MNHEY and CDR2 as SVGAGI. CDR3 bases: TGTGCCAGCAGTACCGCCGGCCCAGGTACGCAGTATTTT. This encodes CASSTAGPGTQYF.

The V gene is TRBV29-1, the J gene TRBJ1-1, with D possibly TRBD1 on 6 matching bases. This CDR3 is 13 amino acids long. CDR1 and CDR2 from the germline V gene are SQVTM and ANQGSEA. Trimming removed 6 bases from V and 1 base from J, with 12 bases in between. CDR3 in amino acids: CSVALGGNTEAFF. The DNA of the CDR3 is TGCAGCGTAGCCTTAGGGGGGAACACTGAAGCTTTCTTT.

This clone was seen a handful of times. The gene calls are TRBV30 and TRBJ2-1, with 12 bases identical to TRBD2. J lost 0 bases, V lost 1 base, and 10 bases had no gene match. The CDR3 extends over 19 amino acids. Looked up from germline, CDR1 is GTSNPN and CDR2 is SVGIG (reference sequence). The CDR3 region is CAWSAVLAGGRSSYNEQFF. The CDR3 coding sequence is TGTGCCTGGAGTGCAGTCCTAGCGGGAGGGCGGAGCTCCTACAATGAGCAGTTCTTC.

This clone showed up just a few times. The chain employs TRBV4-1 and TRBJ2-7; TRBD2 matches 8 bases. The CDR3 contains 17 residues. Trimming at V came to 1 base and at J to 6 bases, leaving 14 bases not matched to a gene. The germline V gene encodes CDR1 MGHRA and CDR2 YSYEKL. The DNA of the CDR3 is TGCGCCAGCAGCCAAGTAGTGGCCCAGGGACGGGAGGGCGAGCAGTACTTC. Its protein is CASSQVVAQGREGEQYF.

V gene TRBV9 combines with J gene TRBJ1-1; no reliable D call. V lost 4 bases and J 4 bases, leaving 5 bases between the germline ends. This CDR3 contains 11 residues. Germline CDR1 reads SGDLS; CDR2 reads YYNGEE. The CDR3 region is CASSPLTEAFF. In nucleotides, the CDR3 is TGTGCCAGCAGCCCCCTCACTGAAGCTTTCTTT.

The CDR3 spells CARSADRGYEQYF. In DNA form, the CDR3 reads TGTGCCAGAAGCGCAGACAGGGGTTACGAGCAGTACTTC. The rearrangement joins TRBV5-3 to TRBJ2-7; 8 nucleotides agree with TRBD1. TRBV5-3 has ORF status, its function being uncertain. CDR3 length: 13 residues. Trimming removed 4 bases from V and 4 bases from J; junction bases left unmatched: 4.

V is TRBV9 and J is TRBJ1-2; the match to TRBD1 covers 9 bases. Germline V lookup: CDR1 SGDLS, CDR2 YYNGEE. The CDR3 is 15 residues long. The ends lost 4 bases at V and 3 bases at J; junction bases unmatched: 7. The CDR3 region has the DNA TGTGCCAGCAGCCTACTGGACAGGGGCGACTATGGCTACACCTTC. Translated, it gives CASSLLDRGDYGYTF. The variable domain in full, with the rest retrieved from reference TRBV9 and TRBJ1-2, is DSGVTQTPKHLITATGQRVTLRCSPRSGDLSVYWYQQSLDQGLQFLIQYYNGEERAKGNILERFSAQQFPDLHSELNLSSLELGDSALYFCASSLLDRGDYGYTFGSGTRLTVV.

The rearrangement links TRBV16 to TRBJ1-4, with unresolved D. V was clipped by 2 bases and J by 0 bases, with 10 bases between them. CDR3 length: 16 amino acids. The germline gives CDR1 KGHSY, CDR2 FQNENV. The CDR3 DNA is TGTGCCAGCAGCCAACCTTACAGTGCAACTAATGAAAAACTGTTTTTT. It codes for CASSQPYSATNEKLFF.

Concerning this clone itself: Distinct nucleotide sequences in the sample also encode this CDR3. The chain joins TRBV27 to TRBJ2-3; the D gene is possibly TRBD2 (6 bases). Germline lookup yields CDR1 MNHEY and CDR2 SMNVEV (reference sequence). This CDR3 spans 13 amino acids. Deletions cut 6 bases from V and 0 bases from J, with 7 bases between. The DNA of the CDR3 is TGTGCCAGCAGACTAGCTAGCACAGATACGCAGTATTTT. Translated, it gives CASRLASTDTQYF.

The chain recombines TRBV7-2 with TRBJ2-7; 8 bases fit TRBD2. The germline V gene encodes CDR1 SGHTA and CDR2 FQGNSA. The CDR3 runs to 14 residues. J lost 7 bases, V lost 2 bases, and 7 bases had no gene match. The CDR3, as DNA: TGTGCCAGCAGCTTATCAGCGGGAGTAAGGGAGCAGTACTTC. Protein: CASSLSAGVREQYF.

The rearrangement uses TRBV4-1 and TRBJ2-1, with 9 bases aligning to TRBD1. The CDR3 is 11 amino acids. The junction had 5 bases not matched to a gene; V was cut back by 10 bases and J by 10 bases. Germline V gene data show CDR1 as MGHRA and CDR2 as YSYEKL. CDR3 sequence reads: CATGTGMEQFF. The CDR3, as DNA: TGCGCCACCGGGACAGGGATGGAGCAGTTCTTC.

This chain links TRBV28 with TRBJ1-3, with 12 bases lining up with TRBD1. Germline values: CDR1 MDHEN, CDR2 SYDVKM. V lost 6 bases and J lost 3; bases outside the gene matches: 9. The CDR3 runs to 17 residues. The CDR3 nucleotides read TGTGCCAGCAGGCCCCCCGGGACAGGGGGCTTTGGAAACACCATATATTTT. Amino acids: CASRPPGTGGFGNTIYF.

The rearrangement joins TRBV20-1 to TRBJ1-2; D gene unclear. CDR3 size: 11 residues. With 5 bases removed from V and 0 bases from J, the gap between germline ends came to 4 bases. Germline V gene sequence: CDR1 DFQATT, CDR2 SNEGSKA (reference sequence). The CDR3 coding sequence is TGCAGTGCTCCCACTAACTATGGCTACACCTTC. This encodes CSAPTNYGYTF.

This clone was detected only a few times. CDR3 region: CASSYRGGNQPQHF. The DNA of the CDR3 is TGTGCCAGCAGCTACAGGGGTGGGAATCAGCCCCAGCATTTT. The chain couples TRBV28 to TRBJ1-5; 7 positions agree with TRBD1. There are 14 residues in the CDR3. Germline V gene sequence: CDR1 MDHEN, CDR2 SYDVKM. Trimming removed 6 bases from V and 4 bases from J; junction bases left unmatched: 6.

This clone was found a few times. The same CDR3 can be traced to other DNA sequences in this sample. The chain employs TRBV10-3 and TRBJ2-5; TRBD2 aligns across 11 bases. CDR3 size: 16 residues. V gave up 0 bases and J gave up 3 bases; unmatched junction bases: 3. Germline CDR1 is ENHRY and CDR2 is SYGVKD. CDR3 DNA: TGTGCCATCAGTGAGTCAACTAGCGGGGGAAAAGAGACCCAGTACTTC. It is translated as CAISESTSGGKETQYF.

V usage is TRBV6-5 and J usage is TRBJ1-2; maybe TRBD1 (5 bases). Germline CDR1 is MNHEY and CDR2 is SVGAGI. V lost 3 bases, J lost 3 bases, and 14 bases lay in between. The CDR3 is 15 residues long. This CDR3 reads CASSYSRDSYYGYTF. CDR3 DNA sequence: TGTGCCAGCAGTTATTCCAGGGATAGCTACTATGGCTACACCTTC.

The genes are TRBV9 and TRBJ2-3, with 7 positions matching TRBD2. The length of the CDR3 is 16 residues. Germline assignment: CDR1 SGDLS and CDR2 YYNGEE. V shed 0 bases and J 2 bases; nucleotides not matched to a gene: 6. This CDR3 reads CASSVGTGGPTDTQYF. CDR3 in DNA: TGTGCCAGCAGCGTAGGGACGGGGGGACCCACAGATACGCAGTATTTT.

The chain joins TRBV18 to TRBJ1-1; 8 positions agree with TRBD1. With V trimmed by 3 bases and J by 1 base, 1 base remained unmatched. The CDR3 is 14 amino acids. Germline CDR1 reads KGHSH; CDR2 reads LQKENI. CDR3 amino acids: CASSPGQGNTEAFF. CDR3 DNA: TGTGCCAGCTCACCCGGACAGGGGAACACTGAAGCTTTCTTT.